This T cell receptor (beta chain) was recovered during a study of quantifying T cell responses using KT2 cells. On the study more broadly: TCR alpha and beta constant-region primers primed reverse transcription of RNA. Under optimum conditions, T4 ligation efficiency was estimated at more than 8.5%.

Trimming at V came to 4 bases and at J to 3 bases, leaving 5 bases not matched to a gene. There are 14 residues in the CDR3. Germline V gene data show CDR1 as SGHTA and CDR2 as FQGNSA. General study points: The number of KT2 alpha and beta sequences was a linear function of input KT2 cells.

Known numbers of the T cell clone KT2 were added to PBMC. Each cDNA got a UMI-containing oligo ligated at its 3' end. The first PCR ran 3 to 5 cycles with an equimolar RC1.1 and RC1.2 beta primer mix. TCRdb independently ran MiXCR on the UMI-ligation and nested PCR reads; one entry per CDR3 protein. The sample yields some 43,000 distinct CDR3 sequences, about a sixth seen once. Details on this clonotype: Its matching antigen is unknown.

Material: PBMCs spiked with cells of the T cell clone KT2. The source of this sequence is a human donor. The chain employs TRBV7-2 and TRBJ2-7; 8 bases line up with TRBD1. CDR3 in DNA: TGTGCCAGCAGCTCCGGGACAGGTAACTACGAGCAGTACTTC. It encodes CASSSGTGNYEQYF.